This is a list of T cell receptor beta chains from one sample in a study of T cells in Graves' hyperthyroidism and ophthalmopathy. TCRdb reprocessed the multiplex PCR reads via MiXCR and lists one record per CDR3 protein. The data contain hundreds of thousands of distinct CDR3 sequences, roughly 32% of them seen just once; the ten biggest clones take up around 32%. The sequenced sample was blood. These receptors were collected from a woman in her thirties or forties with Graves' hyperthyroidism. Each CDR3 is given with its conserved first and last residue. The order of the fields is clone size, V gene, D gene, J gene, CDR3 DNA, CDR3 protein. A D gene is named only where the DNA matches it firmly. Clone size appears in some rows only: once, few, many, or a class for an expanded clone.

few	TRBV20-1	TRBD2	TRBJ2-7	TGCAGTGCCACAAGCGGGAGTAAAATGAACGAGCAGTACTTC	CSATSGSKMNEQYF
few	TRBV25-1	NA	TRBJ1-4	TGTGCCAGCAGTTTCCAGGGTTCTAATGAAAAACTGTTTTTT	CASSFQGSNEKLFF
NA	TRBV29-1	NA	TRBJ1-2	TGCAGCGTTGACGACGGTCTCTATGGCTACACCTTC	CSVDDGLYGYTF
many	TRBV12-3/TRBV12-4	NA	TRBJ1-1	TGTGCCAGCGCGGCAGGGTTGAACACTGAAGCTTTCTTT	CASAAGLNTEAFF
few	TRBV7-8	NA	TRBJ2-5	TGTGCCAGCAGCCAAGATCAAACGACCCCCGGGACCCAGTACTTC	CASSQDQTTPGTQYF
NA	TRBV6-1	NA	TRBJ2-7	TGTGCCAGACATAGGCATGAACTAGCACGGTACGAGCAGTACTTC	CARHRHELARYEQYF
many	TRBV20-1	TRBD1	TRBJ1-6	TGCAGTGCAGACGGACAGGATAATTCACCCCTCCACTTT	CSADGQDNSPLHF
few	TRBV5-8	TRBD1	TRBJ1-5	TGTGCCAGCAGCAGCAGGGGGCTTATGAATCAGCCCCAGCATTTT	CASSSRGLMNQPQHF
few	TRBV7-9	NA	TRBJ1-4	TGTGCCAGCAGCCCTCGAGGGGAGGGTGAAAAACTGTTTTTT	CASSPRGEGEKLFF
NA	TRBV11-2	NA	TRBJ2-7	TGTGCCAGCAGCTTAGGTCTCTTGGGGAGCTCCTACGAGCAGTACTTC	CASSLGLLGSSYEQYF
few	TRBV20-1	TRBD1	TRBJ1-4	TGCAGTGCTATACAGGGGCACTATGAAAAACTGTTTTTT	CSAIQGHYEKLFF
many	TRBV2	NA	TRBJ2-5	TGTGCCAGCAGTGACCGGGCAGGGTACGAGACCCAGTACTTC	CASSDRAGYETQYF
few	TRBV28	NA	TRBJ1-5	TGTGCCAGCATCCAACAGGTTAGCAATCAGCCCCAGCATTTT	CASIQQVSNQPQHF
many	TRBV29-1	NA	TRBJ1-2	TGCAGCGTTACTGGACAGTTCAACTATGGCTACACCTTC	CSVTGQFNYGYTF
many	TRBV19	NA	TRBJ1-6	TGTGCCAGTAGCGAAATAGAAGGCGTCACCCTCCACTTT	CASSEIEGVTLHF
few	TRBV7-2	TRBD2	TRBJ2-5	TGTGCCAGCAGCTTAGCGGGGACTAGCGGGGGGGTGGAGACCCAGTACTTC	CASSLAGTSGGVETQYF
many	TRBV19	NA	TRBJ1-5	TGTGCCAGTAGTATTATAGGAGGCAGTCAGCCCCAGCATTTT	CASSIIGGSQPQHF
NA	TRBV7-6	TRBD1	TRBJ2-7	TGCGCCAGCAGCGAAGATCCGACAGGGTTCAAGCAGTACTTC	CASSEDPTGFKQYF
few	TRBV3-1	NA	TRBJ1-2	TGTGCCAGCAGCCAAGCCGCCGAGGGCTACACCTTC	CASSQAAEGYTF
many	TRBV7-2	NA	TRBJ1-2	TGTGCCAGCAGCTATAGCGGGGTGGGGGGTCCAGCCTATGGCTACACCTTC	CASSYSGVGGPAYGYTF
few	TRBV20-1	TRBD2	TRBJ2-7	TGCAGTGCTAGCAAAACGGGACTAGCGGGGAAGGGCGAGCAGTACTTC	CSASKTGLAGKGEQYF
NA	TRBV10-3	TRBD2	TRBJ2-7	TGTGCCAGCAGTTACCGGGGGGGGAGGTACGAGCAGTACTTC	CASSYRGGRYEQYF
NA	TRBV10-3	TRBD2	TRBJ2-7	TGTGCCATCAGTGCCACGGGGACTAGCAACGAGCAGTACTTC	CAISATGTSNEQYF
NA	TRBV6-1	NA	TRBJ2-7	TGTGCCAGCAGTCCCGGGACTCTGGGGGAGCAGTACTTC	CASSPGTLGEQYF
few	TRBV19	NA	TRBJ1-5	TGTGCCAGTAGTATACTTCTTTCTGGGGATGGCAATCAGCCCCAGCATTTT	CASSILLSGDGNQPQHF
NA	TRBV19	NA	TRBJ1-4	TGTGCCAGTTCGAATCTTCGGGGGAAATCGCGGGAAAAACTGTTTTTT	CASSNLRGKSREKLFF
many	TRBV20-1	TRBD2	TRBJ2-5	TGCAGTGCCACTAGCGGGCGTCCAGAGACCCAGTACTTC	CSATSGRPETQYF
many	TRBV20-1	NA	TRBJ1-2	TGCAGTGCTAGATATGGGCCTAGTGGCTACACCTTC	CSARYGPSGYTF
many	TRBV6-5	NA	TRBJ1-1	TGTGCCAGCAGTTGGCAGGGAGGCACTGAAGCTTTCTTT	CASSWQGGTEAFF
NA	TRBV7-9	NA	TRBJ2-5	TGTGCCAGCAGGGGAGGGACAGTCCAAGAGACCCAGTACTTC	CASRGGTVQETQYF
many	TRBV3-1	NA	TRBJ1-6	TGTGCCAGCAGCCAAGATCAGGGTTCCCTCCACTTT	CASSQDQGSLHF
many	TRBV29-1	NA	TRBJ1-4	TGCAGCGTTGCTCGTTCGGCAGCAACTAATGAAAAACTGTTTTTT	CSVARSAATNEKLFF
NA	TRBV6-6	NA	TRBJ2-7	TGTGCCAGCAGTTACTCGAGGGACAATCCCAAGCAGTACTTC	CASSYSRDNPKQYF
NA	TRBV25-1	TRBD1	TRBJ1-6	TGTGCCAGCAGTGAATCGACAGGGCGCCTCCAGAGTTCACCCCTCCACTTT	CASSESTGRLQSSPLHF
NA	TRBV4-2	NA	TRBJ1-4	TGTGCCAGCAGCCGCACCGGGGGGGAAGGAGAAAAACTGTTTTTT	CASSRTGGEGEKLFF
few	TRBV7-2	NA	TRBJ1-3	TGTGCCAGCAGCCCCCGATCGTCAGCCGGTAGGGGCTCTGGAAACACCATATATTTT	CASSPRSSAGRGSGNTIYF
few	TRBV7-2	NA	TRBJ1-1	TGTGCCAGCAGCTTAGCCTTCGGATCGGAGTTTGAAGCTTTCTTT	CASSLAFGSEFEAFF
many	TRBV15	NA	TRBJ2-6	TGTGCCACCAGCAGAGGAGGAACTGGGGCCAACGTCCTGACTTTC	CATSRGGTGANVLTF
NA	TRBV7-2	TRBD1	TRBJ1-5	TGTGCCAGCAGCTTGACCCCGGGACAGGGGATTTTGCAGCCCCAGCATTTT	CASSLTPGQGILQPQHF
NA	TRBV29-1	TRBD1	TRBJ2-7	TGCAGCTTGTACGGACAGGGTGACGAGCAGTACTTC	CSLYGQGDEQYF
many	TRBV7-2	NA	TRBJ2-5	TGTGCCAGCAGCCGGTGGACACCCGGCCAAGAGACCCAGTACTTC	CASSRWTPGQETQYF
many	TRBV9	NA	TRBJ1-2	TGTGCCAGCAGCGAGGGCAGGTCCTATGGCTACACCTTC	CASSEGRSYGYTF
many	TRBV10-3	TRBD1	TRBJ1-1	TGTGCCATCAGCGACGGACAGGGAGCTTTCTTT	CAISDGQGAFF
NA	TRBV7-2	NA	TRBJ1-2	TGTGCCAGCAGCTTAGATCGGACAGTGGGATTATATGGCTACACCTTC	CASSLDRTVGLYGYTF
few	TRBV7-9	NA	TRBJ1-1	TGTGCCAGCATAGGGGAATCGAACACTGAAGCTTTCTTT	CASIGESNTEAFF
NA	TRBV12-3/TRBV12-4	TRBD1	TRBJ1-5	TGTGCCAGCAGTAGTACAGGGGGCCCGATCCGGCCCCAGCATTTT	CASSSTGGPIRPQHF
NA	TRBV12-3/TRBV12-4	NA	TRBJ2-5	TGTGCCAGCAGTTTCGATCAAGATACCCAGTACTTC	CASSFDQDTQYF
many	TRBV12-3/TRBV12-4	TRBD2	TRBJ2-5	TGTGCCAGCAGTTTAGCGCTAGCGGGAGTTGAGACCCAGTACTTC	CASSLALAGVETQYF
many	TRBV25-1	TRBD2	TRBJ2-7	TGTGCCAGCAGTGAACCAGCGGGAGTGTACGAGCAGTACTTC	CASSEPAGVYEQYF
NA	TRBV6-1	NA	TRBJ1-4	TGTGCCAGCGGGCTAGATGAAAAACTGTTTTTT	CASGLDEKLFF
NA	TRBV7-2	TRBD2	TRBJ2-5	TGTGCCAGCAGCCCCGGGACTAGCGGGGGGGCCGCAGAGACCCAGTACTTC	CASSPGTSGGAAETQYF
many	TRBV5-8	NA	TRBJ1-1	TGTGCCAGCAGCTGGGACTGGAGCACTGAAGCTTTCTTT	CASSWDWSTEAFF
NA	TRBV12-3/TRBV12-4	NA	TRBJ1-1	TGTGCCAGCAGTTTAGTGGGGCTAGCTAAGAACACTGAAGCTTTCTTT	CASSLVGLAKNTEAFF